The entry below gives a single T cell receptor beta chain sequence along with its context. This table comes from immunoSEQ multiplex PCR, and its TCRdb copy is limited to in-frame clones, with some not included. Among around 140,000 clones listed, about nine tenths were seen once. These data are taken from a study of control samples from healthy donors and cancer patients. There are 13 residues in the CDR3. CDR1 is SGHVS and CDR2 is FNYEAQ in the germline V gene. J gave up 6 bases and V 7 bases, and 6 bases lay outside the gene matches. The chain combines TRBV7-6 with TRBJ2-1; 7 bases align to TRBD1. Sequenced sample: PBMCs. The origin of this receptor is a man between 45 and 60 years old with head and neck cancer. The CDR3 DNA reads as TGTGCCAGCATGGGACAGCCTTTCAATGAGCAGTTCTTC. Protein sequence: CASMGQPFNEQFF.